The 10 T cell receptor beta chains listed next were all sequenced from one sample in a study of blood T cell repertoires in COVID-19. Profiling relied on immunoSEQ multiplex PCR, and the TCRdb table lists in-frame clones only, not all of them. The top ten hold about a fifth of the sample, which has more than 55,000 clones, around 77% seen once. The sample was peripheral blood. The receptors originated from a man of 80 years or more with active or convalescent COVID-19.

V usage is TRBV19 and J usage is TRBJ2-5, with D hard to call. The CDR3 contains 14 residues. V lost 5 bases, J lost 0 bases, and 10 bases lay in between. CDR1 LNHDA and CDR2 SQIVND come from the germline V gene (reference sequence). The CDR3 DNA follows: TGTGCCAGTAGTCCTCGAGCGTACCAAGAGACCCAGTACTTC. Translated, it gives CASSPRAYQETQYF.

The chain links TRBV7-2 to TRBJ2-1, with 8 bases aligning to TRBD2. V lost 3 bases to trimming and J lost 5 bases; unmatched junction nucleotides: 9. This CDR3 has 16 amino acids. Germline V gene data show CDR1 as SGHTA and CDR2 as FQGNSA. The CDR3 nucleotides are TGTGCCAGCAGCTTGCTGAGCGGGAGCGGAAACAATGAGCAGTTCTTC. Residues: CASSLLSGSGNNEQFF.

The chain joins TRBV6-1 to TRBJ2-5; TRBD1 might be the D (6 bases). CDR1 MNHNS and CDR2 SASEGT come from the germline V gene. V shed 2 bases and J shed 5 bases, with 18 bases lying between them. This CDR3 is built from 16 residues. The CDR3: CASSENRGTRGETQYF. CDR3 in DNA: TGTGCCAGCAGTGAAAACCGGGGCACGAGGGGGGAGACCCAGTACTTC.

The gene calls are TRBV7-8 and TRBJ2-3, with 10 bases fitting TRBD2. The junction had 9 bases not matched to a gene; V was cut back by 5 bases and J by 4 bases. The germline gives CDR1 SGHVS, CDR2 FQNEAQ. The CDR3 sequence is 16 residues long. In DNA, the CDR3 is TGTGCCAGCAGCCCCCGAGCGGGGGGGCCCTCAGATACGCAGTATTTT. Protein: CASSPRAGGPSDTQYF.

This clone was detected ten times or more. The CDR3 DNA reads as TGTGCCAGCAGTGACTTGAACAGGGGGCGCAGATCACCCCTCCACTTT. It is translated as CASSDLNRGRRSPLHF. The rearrangement uses TRBV6-1 and TRBJ1-6; 9 bases align to TRBD1. This CDR3 is built from 16 residues. Germline V gives CDR1 MNHNS, CDR2 SASEGT. V lost 3 bases and J lost 10; bases outside the gene matches: 10.

The CDR3, as DNA: TGTGCCAGCAGCTTAGCGTGGGCACGGGGGGCAACTAATGAAAAACTGTTTTTT. This translates into CASSLAWARGATNEKLFF. The V call is TRBV7-2, the J call TRBJ1-4, with D perhaps matching TRBD1 (5 bases). The CDR3 covers 18 residues. In germline, CDR1 is SGHTA, CDR2 FQGNSA. V shed 0 bases and J shed 0 bases, with 14 bases lying between them.

A single count supports this clone. V is TRBV2 and J is TRBJ2-2, with TRBD1 identical over 7 bases. Germline lookup yields CDR1 SNHLY and CDR2 FYNNEI. This CDR3 has 14 residues. J lost 2 bases, V lost 6 bases, and 3 bases had no gene match. CDR3 DNA sequence: TGTGCCAGCAGAGGGACAGCTAACACCGGGGAGCTGTTTTTT. Protein sequence: CASRGTANTGELFF. The whole variable domain, remainder taken from reference TRBV2 and TRBJ2-2, is EPEVTQTPSHQVTQMGQEVILRCVPISNHLYFYWYRQILGQKVEFLVSFYNNEISEKSEIFDDQFSVERPDGSNFTLKIRSTKLEDSAMYFCASRGTANTGELFFGEGSRLTVL.

The J gene is TRBJ1-1, the V gene TRBV18; tentatively, D is TRBD1 (6 bases). The V and J ends lost 2 bases and 1 base respectively, with 8 bases between them. Looked up from germline, CDR1 is KGHSH and CDR2 is LQKENI. CDR3 length equals 14 residues. DNA of the CDR3: TGTGCCAGCTCACCATCGGACAGGAACACTGAAGCTTTCTTT. It translates to CASSPSDRNTEAFF.

This sequence joins TRBV4-1 and TRBJ2-7; 7 bases agree with TRBD1. Germline V CDR1 and CDR2: MGHRA, YSYEKL. This CDR3 has 15 amino acids. V was clipped by 3 bases and J by 3 bases; unmatched bases: 8. CDR3 nucleotides: TGCGCCAGCAGCCATGCTAGGACAGGCGGCTACGAGCAGTACTTC. Translation gives CASSHARTGGYEQYF.

The chain combines TRBV18 with TRBJ2-7; possible D gene TRBD1, 9 bases. The germline V gene encodes CDR1 KGHSH and CDR2 LQKENI. V gave up 4 bases and J gave up 5 bases, with 36 bases separating them. The CDR3 consists of 21 residues. The CDR3 loop reads CASSLIQGALVGLAISHEQYF. CDR3 sequence (DNA): TGTGCCAGCTCACTAATACAGGGGGCGCTGGTCGGACTAGCTATCTCACACGAGCAGTACTTC. The full variable domain, with the rest looked up from reference TRBV18 and TRBJ2-7, is NAGVMQNPRHLVRRRGQEARLRCSPMKGHSHVYWYRQLPEEGLKFMVYLQKENIIDESGMPKERFSAEFPKEGPSILRIQQVVRGDSAAYFCASSLIQGALVGLAISHEQYFGPGTRLTVT.